The T cell receptor beta chain described here comes from a study of CD8 T cells in Susac syndrome. Germline values: CDR1 SGHAT, CDR2 FQNNGV. CDR3 length equals 13 residues. Losses at the gene ends were 4 bases for V and 9 bases for J; bases not matched to a gene: 5. Relapsing-remitting disease, either stable or active, was present in the multiple sclerosis controls, who were treatment-naive patients. While CD8+ and CD4+ T cells were isolated negatively, TEMRA cells were enriched by FACS. RNA totalling roughly 0.45 to 1 ug underwent reverse transcription with random hexamers. The CDR3 of TCR beta was amplified by immunoSEQ multiplex PCR across 54 Vbeta and 13 Jbeta. TCRdb reprocessed the immunoSEQ multiplex PCR reads via MiXCR and lists one record per CDR3 protein. Of hundreds of thousands of distinct CDR3 sequences listed, approximately 92% are singletons.

The sample taken for sequencing was CD4+ T cells from PBMCs. The sequence was collected from a human donor with multiple sclerosis. This sequence joins TRBV11-2 and TRBJ2-1, with 8 bases identical to TRBD2. The CDR3 protein is CASSSSGGVEQFF. For the CDR3, the DNA is TGTGCCAGCAGCTCCTCGGGGGGGGTTGAGCAGTTCTTC.